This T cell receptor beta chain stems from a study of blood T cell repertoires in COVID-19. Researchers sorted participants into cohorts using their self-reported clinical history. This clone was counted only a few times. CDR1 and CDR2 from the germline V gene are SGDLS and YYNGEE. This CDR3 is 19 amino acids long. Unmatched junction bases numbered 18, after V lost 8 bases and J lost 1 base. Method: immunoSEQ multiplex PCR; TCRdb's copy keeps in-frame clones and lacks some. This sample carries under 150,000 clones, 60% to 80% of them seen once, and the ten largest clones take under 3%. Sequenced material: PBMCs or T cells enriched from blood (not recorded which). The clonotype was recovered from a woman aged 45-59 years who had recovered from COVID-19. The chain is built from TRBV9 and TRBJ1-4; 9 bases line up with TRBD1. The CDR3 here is CARTYADRGEIKTNEKLFF. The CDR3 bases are TGTGCCAGAACCTACGCGGACAGGGGAGAGATAAAAACTAATGAAAAACTGTTTTTT. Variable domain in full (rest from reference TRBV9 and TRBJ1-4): DSGVTQTPKHLITATGQRVTLRCSPRSGDLSVYWYQQSLDQGLQFLIQYYNGEERAKGNILERFSAQQFPDLHSELNLSSLELGDSALYFCARTYADRGEIKTNEKLFFGSGTQLSVL.